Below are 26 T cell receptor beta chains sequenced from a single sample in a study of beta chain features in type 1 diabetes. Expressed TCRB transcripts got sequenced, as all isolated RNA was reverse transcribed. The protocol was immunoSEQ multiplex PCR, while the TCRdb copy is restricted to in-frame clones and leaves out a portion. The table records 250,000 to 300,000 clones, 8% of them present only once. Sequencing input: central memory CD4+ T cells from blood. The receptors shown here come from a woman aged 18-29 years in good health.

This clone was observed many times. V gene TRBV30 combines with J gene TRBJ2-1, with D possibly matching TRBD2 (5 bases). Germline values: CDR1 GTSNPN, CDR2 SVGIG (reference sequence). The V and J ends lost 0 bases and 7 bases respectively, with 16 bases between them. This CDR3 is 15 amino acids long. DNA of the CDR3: TGTGCCTGGAGTGTACGGGTGGGAGTGGGAAATGAGCAGTTCTTC. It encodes CAWSVRVGVGNEQFF.

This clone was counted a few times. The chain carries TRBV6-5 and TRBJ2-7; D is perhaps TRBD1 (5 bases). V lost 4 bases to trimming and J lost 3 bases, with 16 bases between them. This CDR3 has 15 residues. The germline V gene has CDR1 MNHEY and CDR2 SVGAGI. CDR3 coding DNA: TGTGCCAGCAGTTCAAACAGGTTAAGACTCTACGAGCAGTACTTC. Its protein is CASSSNRLRLYEQYF.

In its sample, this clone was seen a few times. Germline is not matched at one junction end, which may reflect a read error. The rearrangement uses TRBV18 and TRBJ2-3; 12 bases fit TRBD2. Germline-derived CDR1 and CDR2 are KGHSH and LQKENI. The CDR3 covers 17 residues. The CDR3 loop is CSSSPRRLAGERDKQYF. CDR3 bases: TGTTCCAGCTCACCACGGCGACTAGCGGGAGAAAGAGATAAGCAGTATTTT.

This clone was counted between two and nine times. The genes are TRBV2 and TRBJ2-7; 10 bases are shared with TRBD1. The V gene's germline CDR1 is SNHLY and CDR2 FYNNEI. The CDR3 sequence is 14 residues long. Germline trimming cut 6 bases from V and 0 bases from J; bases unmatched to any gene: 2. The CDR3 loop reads CASRGQGISYEQYV. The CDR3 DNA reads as TGTGCCAGCAGGGGACAGGGGATCTCCTACGAGCAGTACGTC.

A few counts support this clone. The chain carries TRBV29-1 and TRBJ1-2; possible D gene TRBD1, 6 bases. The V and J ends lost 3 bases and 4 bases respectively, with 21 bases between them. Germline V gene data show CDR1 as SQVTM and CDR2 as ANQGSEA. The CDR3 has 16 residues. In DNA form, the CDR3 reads TGCAGCGTTGATGGGCTACAGGGACTGGTTGGCTATGGCTACACCTTC. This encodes CSVDGLQGLVGYGYTF.

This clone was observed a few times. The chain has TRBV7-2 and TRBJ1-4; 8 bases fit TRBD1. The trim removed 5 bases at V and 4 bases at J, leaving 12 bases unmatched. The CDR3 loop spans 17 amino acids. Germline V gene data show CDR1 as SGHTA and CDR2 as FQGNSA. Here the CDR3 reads CASSGGAGGPLNEKLFF. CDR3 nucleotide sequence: TGTGCCAGCAGCGGCGGCGCAGGGGGCCCCCTTAATGAAAAACTGTTTTTT.

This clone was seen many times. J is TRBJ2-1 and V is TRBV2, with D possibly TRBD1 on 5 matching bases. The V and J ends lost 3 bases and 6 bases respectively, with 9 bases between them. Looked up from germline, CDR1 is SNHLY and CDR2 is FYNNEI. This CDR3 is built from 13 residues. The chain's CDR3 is CASSDGAPNEQFF. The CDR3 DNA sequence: TGTGCCAGCAGTGATGGGGCCCCCAATGAGCAGTTCTTC.

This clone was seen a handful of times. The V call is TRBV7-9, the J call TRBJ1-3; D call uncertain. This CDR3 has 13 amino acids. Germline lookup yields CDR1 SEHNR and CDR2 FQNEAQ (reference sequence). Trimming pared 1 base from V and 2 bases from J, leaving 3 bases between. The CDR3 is CASSLVTGNTIYF. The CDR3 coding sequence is TGTGCCAGCAGCTTAGTTACTGGAAACACCATATATTTT.

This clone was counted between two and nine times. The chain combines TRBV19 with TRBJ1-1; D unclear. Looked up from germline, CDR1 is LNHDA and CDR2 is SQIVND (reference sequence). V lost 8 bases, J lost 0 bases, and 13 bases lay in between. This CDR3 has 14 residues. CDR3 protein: CASDHGLMNTEAFF. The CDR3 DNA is TGTGCCAGTGACCATGGCCTGATGAACACTGAAGCTTTCTTT.

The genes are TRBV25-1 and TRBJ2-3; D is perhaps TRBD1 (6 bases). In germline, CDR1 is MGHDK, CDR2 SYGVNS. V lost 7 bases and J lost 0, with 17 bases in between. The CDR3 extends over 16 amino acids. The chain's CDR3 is CASKAGASSSTDTQYF. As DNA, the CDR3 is TGTGCCAGCAAGGCAGGGGCCTCGTCTAGCACAGATACGCAGTATTTT.

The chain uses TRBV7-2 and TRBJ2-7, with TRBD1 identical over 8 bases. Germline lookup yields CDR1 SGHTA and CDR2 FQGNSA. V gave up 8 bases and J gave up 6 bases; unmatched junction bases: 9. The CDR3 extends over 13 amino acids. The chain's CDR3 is CASGRQGQGEQYF. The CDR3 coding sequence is TGTGCCAGCGGCCGACAGGGGCAGGGCGAGCAGTACTTC.

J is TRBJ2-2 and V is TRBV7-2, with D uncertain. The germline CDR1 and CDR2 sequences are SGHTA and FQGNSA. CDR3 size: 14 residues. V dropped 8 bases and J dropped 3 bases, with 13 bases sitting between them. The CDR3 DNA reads TGTGCCAGCTCTTTTGTTCCTGACACCGGGGAGCTGTTTTTT. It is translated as CASSFVPDTGELFF.

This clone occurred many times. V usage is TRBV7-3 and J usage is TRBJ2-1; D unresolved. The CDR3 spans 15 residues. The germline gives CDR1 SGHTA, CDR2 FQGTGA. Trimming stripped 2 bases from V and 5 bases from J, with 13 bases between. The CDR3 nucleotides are TGTGCCAGCAGCTTATCTGCAGGAACGGACAATGAGCAGTTCTTC. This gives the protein CASSLSAGTDNEQFF.

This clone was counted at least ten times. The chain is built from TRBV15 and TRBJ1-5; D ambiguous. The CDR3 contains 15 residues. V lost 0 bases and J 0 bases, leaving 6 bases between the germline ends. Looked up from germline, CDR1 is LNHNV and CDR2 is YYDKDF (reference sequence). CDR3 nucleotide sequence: TGTGCCACCAGCAGAGAGCCCTATAGCAATCAGCCCCAGCATTTT. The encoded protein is CATSREPYSNQPQHF.

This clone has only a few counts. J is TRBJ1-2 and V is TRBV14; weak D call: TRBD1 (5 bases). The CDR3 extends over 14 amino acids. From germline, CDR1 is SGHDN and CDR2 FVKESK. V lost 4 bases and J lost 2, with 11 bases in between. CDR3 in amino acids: CASSRGDFNYGYTF. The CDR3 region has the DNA TGTGCCAGCAGCCGGGGGGATTTCAACTATGGCTACACCTTC. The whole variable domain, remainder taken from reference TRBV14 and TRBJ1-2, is EAGVTQFPSHSVIEKGQTVTLRCDPISGHDNLYWYRRVMGKEIKFLLHFVKESKQDESGMPNNRFLAERTGGTYSTLKVQPAELEDSGVYFCASSRGDFNYGYTFGSGTRLTVV.

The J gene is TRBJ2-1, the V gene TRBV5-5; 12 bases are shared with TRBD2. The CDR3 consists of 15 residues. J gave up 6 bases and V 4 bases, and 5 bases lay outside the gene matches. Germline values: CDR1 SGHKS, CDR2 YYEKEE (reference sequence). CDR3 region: CASSPGLAGTNEQFF. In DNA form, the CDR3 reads TGTGCCAGCAGCCCGGGACTAGCGGGCACCAATGAGCAGTTCTTC.

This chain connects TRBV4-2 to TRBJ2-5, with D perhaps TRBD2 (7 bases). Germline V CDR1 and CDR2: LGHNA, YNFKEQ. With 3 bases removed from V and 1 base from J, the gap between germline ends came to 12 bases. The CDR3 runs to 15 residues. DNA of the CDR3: TGTGCCAGCAGCCAGTGGGGGGGCCTCCAAGAGACCCAGTACTTC. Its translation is CASSQWGGLQETQYF.

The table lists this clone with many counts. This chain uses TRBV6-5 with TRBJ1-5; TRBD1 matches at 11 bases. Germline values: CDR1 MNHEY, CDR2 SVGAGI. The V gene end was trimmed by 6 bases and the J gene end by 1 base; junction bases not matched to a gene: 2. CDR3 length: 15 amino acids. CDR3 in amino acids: CASRDRGPSNQPQHF. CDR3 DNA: TGTGCCAGCAGGGACAGGGGGCCCAGCAATCAGCCCCAGCATTTT.

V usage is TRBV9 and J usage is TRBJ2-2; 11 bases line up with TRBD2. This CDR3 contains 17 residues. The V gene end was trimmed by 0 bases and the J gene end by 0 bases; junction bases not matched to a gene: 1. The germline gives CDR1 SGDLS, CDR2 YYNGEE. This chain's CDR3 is CASSVGLAGTNTGELFF. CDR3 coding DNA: TGTGCCAGCAGCGTAGGACTAGCGGGGACGAACACCGGGGAGCTGTTTTTT.

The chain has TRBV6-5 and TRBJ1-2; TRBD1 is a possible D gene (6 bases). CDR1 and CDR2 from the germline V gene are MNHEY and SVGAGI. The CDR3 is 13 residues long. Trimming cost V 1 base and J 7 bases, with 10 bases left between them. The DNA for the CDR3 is TGTGCCAGCAGTTACTTGGGGGCGGCTGGCTACACCTTC. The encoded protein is CASSYLGAAGYTF.

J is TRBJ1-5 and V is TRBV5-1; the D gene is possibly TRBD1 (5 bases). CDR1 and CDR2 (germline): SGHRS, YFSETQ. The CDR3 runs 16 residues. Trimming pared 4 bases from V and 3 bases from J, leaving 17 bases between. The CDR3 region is CASSPGEGRPNQPQHF. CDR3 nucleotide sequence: TGCGCCAGCAGCCCGGGGGAGGGTAGGCCCAATCAGCCCCAGCATTTT.

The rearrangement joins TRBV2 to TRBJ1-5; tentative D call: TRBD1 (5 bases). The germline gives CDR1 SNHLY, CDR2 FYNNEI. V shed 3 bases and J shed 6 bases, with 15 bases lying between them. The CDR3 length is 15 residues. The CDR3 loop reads CASSDEQGRAQPQHF. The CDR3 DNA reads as TGTGCCAGCAGTGATGAGCAGGGCCGGGCTCAGCCCCAGCATTTT. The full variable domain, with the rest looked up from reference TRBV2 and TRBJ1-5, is EPEVTQTPSHQVTQMGQEVILRCVPISNHLYFYWYRQILGQKVEFLVSFYNNEISEKSEIFDDQFSVERPDGSNFTLKIRSTKLEDSAMYFCASSDEQGRAQPQHFGDGTRLSIL.

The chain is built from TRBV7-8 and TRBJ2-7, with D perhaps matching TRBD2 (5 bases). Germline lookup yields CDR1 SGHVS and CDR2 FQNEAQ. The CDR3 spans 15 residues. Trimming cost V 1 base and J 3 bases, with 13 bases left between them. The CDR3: CASSLGSHSGYEQYV. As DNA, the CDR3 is TGTGCCAGCAGCTTAGGATCTCACAGCGGCTACGAGCAGTACGTC.

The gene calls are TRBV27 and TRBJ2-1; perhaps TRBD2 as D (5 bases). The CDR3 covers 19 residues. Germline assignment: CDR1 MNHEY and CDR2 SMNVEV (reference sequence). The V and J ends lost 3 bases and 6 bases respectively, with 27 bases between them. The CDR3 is CASSFRRVTHSRAGNEQFF. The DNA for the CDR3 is TGTGCCAGCAGTTTTAGAAGAGTGACCCACTCCCGGGCGGGCAATGAGCAGTTCTTC.

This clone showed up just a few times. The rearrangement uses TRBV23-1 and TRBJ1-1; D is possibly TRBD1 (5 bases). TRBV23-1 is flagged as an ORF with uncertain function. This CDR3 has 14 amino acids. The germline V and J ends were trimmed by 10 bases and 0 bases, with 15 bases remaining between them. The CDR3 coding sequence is TGCGCCATCCAGGGCGGGAAAATGAACACTGAAGCTTTCTTT. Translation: CAIQGGKMNTEAFF.

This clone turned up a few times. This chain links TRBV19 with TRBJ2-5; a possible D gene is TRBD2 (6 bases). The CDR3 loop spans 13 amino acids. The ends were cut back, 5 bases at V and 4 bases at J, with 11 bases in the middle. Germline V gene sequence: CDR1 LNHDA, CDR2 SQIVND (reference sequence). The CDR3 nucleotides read TGTGCCAGTAGTCTCCAGGGAGGAGAGACCCAGTACTTC. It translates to CASSLQGGETQYF.